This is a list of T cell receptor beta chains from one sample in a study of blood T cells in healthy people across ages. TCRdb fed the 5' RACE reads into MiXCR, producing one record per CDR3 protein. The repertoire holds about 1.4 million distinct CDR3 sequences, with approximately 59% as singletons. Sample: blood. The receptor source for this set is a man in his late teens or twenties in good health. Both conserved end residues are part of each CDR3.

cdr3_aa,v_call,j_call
CASYHNEQFF,TRBV7-9,TRBJ2-1
CASSHGGYSGANVLTF,TRBV3-1,TRBJ2-6
CSADSLASGGNEQFF,TRBV20-1,TRBJ2-1
CASSLGTDNSPLHF,TRBV12-3/TRBV12-4,TRBJ1-6
CSAKTPLSYNEQFF,TRBV20-1,TRBJ2-1
CASSPRLAEEETQYF,TRBV7-9,TRBJ2-5
CASSQDQRSYNEQFF,TRBV4-1,TRBJ2-1
CSVDYAYGYTF,TRBV29-1,TRBJ1-2
CASSVLGWLAGEANEQFF,TRBV13,TRBJ2-1
CASSFSLAGGYYEQYF,TRBV6-5,TRBJ2-7
CASSLRTVNTGELFF,TRBV7-6,TRBJ2-2
CSASTVSYEQYF,TRBV29-1,TRBJ2-7
CASSRGSTDTQYF,TRBV4-1,TRBJ2-3
CASSDALAGDIQYF,TRBV5-1,TRBJ2-4
CASRSTGETQYF,TRBV11-2,TRBJ2-5
CATERGNTGELFF,TRBV10-3,TRBJ2-2
CASSLELAGPNEQFF,TRBV6-1,TRBJ2-1
CATRGTGQGEQFF,TRBV24-1,TRBJ2-1
CSASGRAELGANVPTF,TRBV29-1,TRBJ2-6
CSGAHSNQPQHF,TRBV20-1,TRBJ1-5
CASSIIMGGTQYF,TRBV6-2/TRBV6-3,-
CASSQWAMGRGQGYTF,TRBV3-1,TRBJ1-2
CASSPHLGLAGGVPDTQYF,TRBV7-2,TRBJ2-3
CSAFYGRDEQYF,TRBV20-1,TRBJ2-7
CASSELSTATLNEQYF,TRBV6-1,TRBJ2-5
CASSFLAQEQYF,TRBV27,TRBJ2-7
CASSSTLAGVMYEQFF,TRBV7-9,TRBJ2-1
CASSYSSVSGANVLTF,TRBV6-5,TRBJ2-6
CAWSVQDSPYEQYF,TRBV30,TRBJ2-7
CASSSSDRGLGEQYF,TRBV3-1,TRBJ2-7
CASSTRRGTDTQYF,TRBV6-1,TRBJ2-3
CASSYSQGGDGYTF,TRBV6-6,TRBJ1-2
CASSQGGLHGASEQFF,TRBV4-3,-
CAIPSGDNNSPLHF,TRBV6-6,TRBJ1-6
CASSFYNSYEQYF,TRBV28,TRBJ2-7
CASSLATTGYTF,TRBV7-2,TRBJ1-2
CASSLKRDSSYEQYF,TRBV5-1,TRBJ2-7
CASREAQYNEQFF,TRBV27,TRBJ2-1
CASSELGQCYGYTF,TRBV25-1,TRBJ1-2
CSLNYGNQPQHF,TRBV20-1,TRBJ1-5
CASSLVAGNPSYEQYF,TRBV11-2,TRBJ2-7
CATTGQIYEQYF,TRBV6-1,TRBJ2-7
CAISEGGLSDTQYF,TRBV10-3,TRBJ2-3